This entry lists 20 T cell receptor beta chains sequenced from one sample in a study of shared clonotypes between healthy human individuals. The method was immunoSEQ multiplex PCR; TCRdb's version includes in-frame clones alone and lacks a portion of them. This sample has a few million clones, with 93% found just once. Sequencing input: naive CD4+ T cells from PBMCs. Subset in this sample: CD45RA+ positively selected. These receptors came from a man aged 18 to 30 in good health. Some clones in this sample may be carry-over from other donors' samples.

The chain joins TRBV5-1 to TRBJ1-4; the D gene is possibly TRBD1 (5 bases). Germline CDR1 is SGHRS and CDR2 is YFSETQ. The CDR3 runs to 14 residues. The V end lost 3 bases, the J end lost 6 bases, and 12 bases lay between the germline ends. DNA of the CDR3: TGCGCCAGCAGCTCAAGGGACGTTGATGAAAAACTGTTTTTT. This codes for CASSSRDVDEKLFF.

V usage is TRBV13 and J usage is TRBJ2-1, with D maybe TRBD1 (6 bases). V lost 5 bases and J lost 8, with 13 bases in between. CDR3 size: 13 residues. CDR1 and CDR2 from the germline V gene are PRHDT and FYEKMQ (reference sequence). This CDR3 is CASSENRDDEQFF. CDR3 bases: TGTGCCAGCAGCGAAAACAGGGACGATGAGCAGTTCTTC.

In this sample, this clone turned up a few times. The J gene is TRBJ1-1, the V gene TRBV2; D remains ambiguous. Germline V lookup: CDR1 SNHLY, CDR2 FYNNEI. CDR3 length equals 14 residues. The V gene lost 5 bases and the J gene lost 2 bases, with 12 bases spanning the gap. This CDR3 reads CASSKVTENTEAFF. The CDR3, as DNA: TGTGCCAGCAGTAAAGTAACAGAAAACACTGAAGCTTTCTTT.

A remark on this clone: A junction boundary mismatches the germline segment, possibly from a read error. The same CDR3 also results from other DNA sequences found in this sample. The rearrangement links TRBV29-1 to TRBJ1-1; D gene unclear. Germline V gives CDR1 SQVTM, CDR2 ANQGSEA. This CDR3 is built from 14 residues. CDR3 nucleotides: TGCAGCGTCGAAGGAAGACTCATGAACACTGAAGCTTTCTTT. Translated: CSVEGRLMNTEAFF.

The CDR3 spells CASSLESTGGRPYYGYTF. DNA of the CDR3: TGCGCCAGCAGCTTGGAAAGCACCGGGGGCCGCCCCTACTATGGCTACACCTTC. V usage is TRBV5-1 and J usage is TRBJ1-2; weak D call: TRBD1 (6 bases). Per germline, CDR1 SGHRS and CDR2 YFSETQ. The CDR3 covers 18 residues. V shed 0 bases and J shed 3 bases, with 21 bases lying between them.

V usage is TRBV5-1 and J usage is TRBJ2-7; TRBD1 matches at 9 bases. V was clipped by 7 bases and J by 6 bases; unmatched bases: 11. The CDR3 covers 14 residues. Germline V gives CDR1 SGHRS, CDR2 YFSETQ. Here the CDR3 reads CASVPGTGSGEQYF. In nucleotides, the CDR3 is TGCGCCAGCGTCCCCGGGACAGGGTCGGGCGAGCAGTACTTC. Filled out from reference TRBV5-1 and TRBJ2-7, the complete variable domain reads KAGVTQTPRYLIKTRGQQVTLSCSPISGHRSVSWYQQTPGQGLQFLFEYFSETQRNKGNFPGRFSGRQFSNSRSEMNVSTLELGDSALYLCASVPGTGSGEQYFGPGTRLTVT.

The rearrangement joins TRBV6-1 to TRBJ2-3; TRBD1 aligns across 9 bases. The CDR3 is 13 amino acids. Germline V gives CDR1 MNHNS, CDR2 SASEGT. V was pared by 11 bases and J by 4 bases, with 7 bases of the junction left unmatched. CDR3 residues: CAGRRTGADTQYF. In nucleotides, the CDR3 is TGTGCCGGTCGAAGGACAGGGGCAGATACGCAGTATTTT.

This clone was observed a few times. This chain links TRBV2 with TRBJ1-1; no clear D. This CDR3 comprises 14 residues. Germline-derived CDR1 and CDR2 are SNHLY and FYNNEI. Trimming stripped 2 bases from V and 0 bases from J, with 7 bases between. CDR3 coding DNA: TGTGCCAGCAGTGAACAGACCATGAACACTGAAGCTTTCTTT. Translated, it gives CASSEQTMNTEAFF.

The J gene is TRBJ2-5, the V gene TRBV11-2, with D possibly called TRBD1 or TRBD2 (5 bases each). This CDR3 is 15 amino acids long. Germline assignment: CDR1 SGHAT and CDR2 FQNNGV. V lost 6 bases, J lost 2 bases, and 16 bases lay in between. The CDR3 loop is CASREAYRFQETQYF. The CDR3 nucleotides are TGTGCCAGCAGGGAGGCCTACAGGTTTCAAGAGACCCAGTACTTC.

V and J are TRBV5-1 and TRBJ2-1; D possibly matches TRBD1 or TRBD2 (6 bases each). The CDR3 has 16 residues. Germline V gives CDR1 SGHRS, CDR2 YFSETQ. Between the trimmed V and J ends, which lost 4 bases and 4 bases, there was a span of 18 bases. CDR3 in DNA: TGCGCCAGCAGCCCCTTCGGGGGCCAACTGTACAATGAGCAGTTCTTC. This gives the protein CASSPFGGQLYNEQFF.

The chain carries TRBV12-1 and TRBJ1-4. TRBV12-1 is noted as a pseudogene. The CDR3 spans 13 residues. The CDR3 DNA reads TGTGCCAGCCCGATATTGCTCAATGAAAAACTGTTTTTT. Protein sequence: CASPILLNEKLFF.

Written as DNA, the CDR3 is TGTGCCAGCAGTGGTGGGCCCGGACTTAATGAAAAACTGTTTTTT. Its translation is CASSGGPGLNEKLFF. V gene TRBV6-1 combines with J gene TRBJ1-4, with unresolved D. V was pared by 4 bases and J by 4 bases, with 13 bases between. Germline V gene data show CDR1 as MNHNS and CDR2 as SASEGT. The CDR3 is 15 amino acids.

This chain connects TRBV7-2 to TRBJ1-5; 7 bases align to TRBD1. CDR1 and CDR2 (germline): SGHTA, FQGNSA. Losses at the gene ends were 5 bases for V and 0 bases for J; bases not matched to a gene: 10. The length of the CDR3 is 17 residues. DNA for the CDR3: TGTGCCAGCAGCCCTCGACAGGGAGGGGATAGCAATCAGCCCCAGCATTTT. It translates to CASSPRQGGDSNQPQHF.

The CDR3 DNA is TGTGCCAGCTCGGAGGGGGCAAGGACTGAAGCTTTCTTT. This translates into CASSEGARTEAFF. This chain joins TRBV18 and TRBJ1-1; 7 bases line up with TRBD1. The CDR3 totals 13 residues. With 6 bases clipped from V and 5 bases from J, the junction kept 6 bases outside the gene matches. CDR1 KGHSH and CDR2 LQKENI come from the germline V gene.

The DNA for the CDR3 is TGTGCCAGCAGCTTGTCCGGGATGTATACAGATACGCAGTATTTT. This sequence encodes CASSLSGMYTDTQYF. V and J are TRBV11-2 and TRBJ2-3; the D gene is possibly TRBD2 (5 bases). This CDR3 has 15 amino acids. The V gene's germline CDR1 is SGHAT and CDR2 FQNNGV. V gave up 3 bases and J gave up 3 bases, with 13 bases separating them.

This rearrangement joins TRBV9 to TRBJ2-1; D is ambiguous. Germline V gene data show CDR1 as SGDLS and CDR2 as YYNGEE. V was cut by 6 bases and J by 8 bases, with 21 bases left in between. This CDR3 comprises 15 residues. CDR3 sequence: CASTRGAFAVDEQFF. Here the CDR3 DNA reads TGTGCCAGCACAAGAGGTGCGTTTGCTGTCGATGAGCAGTTCTTC.

The chain has TRBV4-1 and TRBJ1-4; 11 bases align to TRBD1. Trimming cost V 4 bases and J 7 bases; bases outside gene matches: 5. The CDR3 totals 15 residues. The germline gives CDR1 MGHRA, CDR2 YSYEKL. The CDR3 DNA reads as TGCGCCAGCAGCCTAGGGACAGGGGGTAGTGAAAAACTGTTTTTT. Translating it yields CASSLGTGGSEKLFF.

The chain recombines TRBV19 with TRBJ1-5; tentatively, D is TRBD1 (6 bases). The CDR3 contains 15 residues. CDR1 is LNHDA and CDR2 is SQIVND in the germline V gene (reference sequence). Trimming pared 7 bases from V and 4 bases from J, leaving 17 bases between. The DNA of the CDR3 is TGTGCCAGTACGCCCGCGGGACATCAAAATCAGCCCCAGCATTTT. It yields the protein CASTPAGHQNQPQHF.

This rearrangement joins TRBV5-1 to TRBJ1-2; D remains unclear. CDR3 length equals 13 residues. V lost 2 bases and J 8 bases, leaving 13 bases between the germline ends. Per germline, CDR1 SGHRS and CDR2 YFSETQ. CDR3 nucleotide sequence: TGCGCCAGCAGCTTTGACCCTCAGTCGGGCTACACCTTC. Protein product: CASSFDPQSGYTF.

This chain links TRBV14 with TRBJ2-1; no clear D gene. The germline CDR1 and CDR2 sequences are SGHDN and FVKESK. CDR3 size: 15 residues. Trimming took 3 bases from V and 5 from J, leaving 14 bases between them. DNA of the CDR3: TGTGCCAGCAGCCAGGGATTAATCGGGCACAATGAGCAGTTCTTC. It translates to CASSQGLIGHNEQFF.